Following are 7 T cell receptor beta chains from one sample sequenced in a study of post-analysis software for immune sequencing data (dated by TCRdb to the mid-2010s). No antigen is known for these receptors. Libraries came from PCR. These reads were obtained on an Illumina HiSeq 2500. To reduce PCR and sequencing biases, unique molecular identifiers were built into the TCR beta cDNA libraries. TCRdb itself trimmed the public reads at Q25 with fastp, ran MiXCR and retained productive beta chains. Entries that share a CDR3 protein sequence are merged under the most common genes and DNA. A total of some 370,000 distinct CDR3 sequences appear in this sample, roughly 38% of them only once. The ten largest clones take up 10% to 15% of the sample. Here is what the overall study found, with its caveats: Patients showed significantly higher frequencies than controls for roughly five TRBV segments, among them TRBV5-6, TRBV5-1 and TRBV20-1.

Sequencing was performed on blood. These receptors originate from a girl aged 10-17 years with multiple sclerosis.

The CDR3 sequence is CASSLTGCGYTF. In DNA, the CDR3 is TGTGCCAGCAGCCTGACAGGGTGTGGCTACACCTTC. The genes are TRBV12-3 or TRBV12-4 and TRBJ1-2; 7 nucleotides align to TRBD1. The CDR3 has 12 amino acids. V gave up 6 bases and J gave up 7 bases; unmatched junction bases: 5.

This clonotype was observed a handful of times. CDR3 coding DNA: TGCAGTGCTAGTCCGAATCAGGTTTACACTGAAGCTTTCTTT. Its protein product is CSASPNQVYTEAFF. The genes are TRBV20-1 and TRBJ1-1; unclear D gene. The CDR3 is made up of 14 amino acids. The germline V gene encodes CDR1 DFQATT and CDR2 SNEGSKA (reference sequence). V was shortened by 3 bases and J by 3 bases, with 14 bases between the two germline ends.

This clonotype was seen a handful of times. The CDR3 nucleotides read TGTGCCAGCAGTTTTCAGGTAGGAGCGGTGAACAATGAGCAGTTCTTC. Its translation is CASSFQVGAVNNEQFF. V gene TRBV28 combines with J gene TRBJ2-1; D perhaps matches TRBD2 (5 bases). The V gene lost 3 bases and the J gene lost 5 bases, with 17 bases spanning the gap. Germline loops: CDR1 MDHEN, CDR2 SYDVKM. CDR3 size: 16 residues. Using reference TRBV28 and TRBJ2-1 for the parts outside the CDR3, the full variable domain is DVKVTQSSRYLVKRTGEKVFLECVQDMDHENMFWYRQDPGLGLRLIYFSYDVKMKEKGDIPEGYSVSREKKERFSLILESASTNQTSMYLCASSFQVGAVNNEQFFGPGTRLTVL.

This clonotype was found a few times. The chain employs TRBV7-3 and TRBJ2-5; 12 positions match TRBD2. Unmatched junction bases numbered 4, after V lost 4 bases and J lost 4 bases. The CDR3 totals 15 residues. The germline V gene encodes CDR1 SGHTA and CDR2 FQGTGA. CDR3 DNA sequence: TGTGCCAGCAGCTCACCGGGACTAGCGGGAGAGACCCAGTACTTC. Translation: CASSSPGLAGETQYF.

The chain combines TRBV4-3 with TRBJ1-6; 7 positions match TRBD1. After removal of 2 bases from V and 13 bases from J, the junction contained 2 bases not matched to a gene. The CDR3 loop spans 12 amino acids. CDR1 LGHNA and CDR2 YSLEER come from the germline V gene. CDR3 sequence reads: CASSQPRGPLHF. The CDR3 DNA reads TGCGCCAGCAGCCAACCCAGGGGGCCCCTCCACTTT.

This clonotype was seen at least ten times. The rearrangement uses TRBV29-1 and TRBJ2-3; D not certain. Germline V lookup: CDR1 SQVTM, CDR2 ANQGSEA. V lost 6 bases, J lost 9 bases, and 19 bases lay in between. This CDR3 has 13 residues. This chain's CDR3 is CSVWTVSFRTQYF. The CDR3 nucleotides read TGCAGCGTGTGGACCGTTTCTTTTAGGACGCAGTATTTT.

This clonotype has a handful of counts. The CDR3 reads CASSTGTAGGYTF. The CDR3 DNA sequence: TGTGCCAGCAGCACCGGGACAGCAGGAGGCTACACCTTC. This chain uses TRBV5-8 with TRBJ1-2, with 7 bases that match TRBD1. V trimming: 4 bases; J trimming: 8 bases; junction bases outside the gene matches: 8. The CDR3 runs 13 residues. Germline V gene data show CDR1 as SGHTS and CDR2 as YDEGEE.